These T cell receptor beta chains were read from a single sample in a study of OX40 agonist ivuxolimab in advanced cancers. Some clones are missing from TCRdb's copy, which holds only in-frame ones; the method was immunoSEQ multiplex PCR. The table lists about 62,000 clones, around four fifths of them singletons. Material: CD4+ or CD8+ T cells sorted from blood, obtained in a trial of the OX40 agonist ivuxolimab. These receptor sequences come from an adult with an advanced solid tumor such as melanoma, head and neck, liver or kidney cancer. CDR3s include the opening cysteine and the closing phenylalanine or tryptophan. D genes are given only for firm matches. Rows give clone size only sometimes, using once, few, many, or a class for an expanded clone.

j_call clone_size cdr3_length d_call v_call cdr3_nt cdr3_aa
TRBJ2-5 - 14 TRBD2 TRBV7-8 TGTGCCAGCAGGGTCAGCGGGAGGGGGGAGACCCAGTACTTC CASRVSGRGETQYF
TRBJ2-1 - 15 - TRBV11-2 TGTGCCAGCAGCTCTTTAGCGGAGGTTTATGATGAGCAGTTCTTC CASSSLAEVYDEQFF
TRBJ2-1 - 14 - TRBV7-2 TGTGCCAGCAGCTCGGAGGGGTACAGCAATGAGCAGTTCTTC CASSSEGYSNEQFF
TRBJ2-7 once 14 - TRBV4-2 TGTGCCAGCAGCCAGGGGTTCGGCTCCTACGAGCAGTACTTC CASSQGFGSYEQYF
TRBJ2-1 - 15 TRBD1 TRBV2 TGTGCCAGCAGTTCAACAGGGGGCTCCTACAATGAGCAGTTCTTC CASSSTGGSYNEQFF
TRBJ1-1 - 18 - TRBV4-3 TGCGCCAGCAGCCAAGATCTGGTGAGGTACAAGGCCGGCACTGAAGCTTTCTTT CASSQDLVRYKAGTEAFF
TRBJ2-5 - 16 - TRBV21-1 TGTGCCAGCAGCAAAGATTTATGGAGGAAGGAAGAGACCCAGTACTTC CASSKDLWRKEETQYF
TRBJ2-7 - 14 - TRBV7-9 TGTGCCAGCAGCCCAGCTCCGGGTTCATACGAGCAGTACTTC CASSPAPGSYEQYF
TRBJ2-7 - 13 TRBD2 TRBV11-2 TGTGCCAGCAGCTTAACACTAGCGGGAGTGCCGTACTTC CASSLTLAGVPYF
TRBJ1-2 - 15 TRBD1 TRBV30 TGTGCCTGGACCCAGGAGGGACAGGGGGCCGGTGGCTACACCTTC CAWTQEGQGAGGYTF
TRBJ2-1 - 17 - TRBV9 TGTGCCAGCAGCGTTACTACGGACCGCCGCTCCTACAATGAGCAGTTCTTC CASSVTTDRRSYNEQFF
TRBJ2-7 - 14 TRBD2 TRBV27 TGTGCCAGCGGCGCCGGGACTAGCGGCTACGAGCAGTACTTC CASGAGTSGYEQYF
TRBJ2-7 - 14 TRBD2 TRBV27 TGTGCCAGCAGTTATAGCGGGGGGGGCTACGAGCAGTACTTC CASSYSGGGYEQYF
TRBJ2-7 - 13 - TRBV30 TGTGCCTGGTTGGACGGGAGCAGCTACGAGCAGTACTTC CAWLDGSSYEQYF
TRBJ2-1 - 15 TRBD2 TRBV28 TGTGCCAGCAACTCTCCTGGCGGGAGTGTTTATGAGCAGTTCTTC CASNSPGGSVYEQFF
TRBJ2-5 - 16 TRBD1 TRBV15 TGTGCCACCAGCGAGGAGGACAGGGGAGGGGAAGAGACCCAGTACTTC CATSEEDRGGEETQYF
TRBJ2-7 - 17 - TRBV28 TGTGCCAGCAGTGGGGACCCTGACATGCCGAGCTCCTACGAGCAGTACTTC CASSGDPDMPSSYEQYF
TRBJ2-5 - 14 TRBD2 TRBV2 TGTGCCAGCACCCGGGTGCGGGAGCAAGAGACCCAGTACTTC CASTRVREQETQYF
TRBJ2-3 - 16 - TRBV9 TGTGCCAGCAGCGTAGAGCTATACTACGGCACAGATACGCAGTATTTT CASSVELYYGTDTQYF
TRBJ2-7 - 10 - TRBV28 TGTGCCAGCAACCAGTACGAGCAGTACTTC CASNQYEQYF
TRBJ1-1 - 13 - TRBV7-8 TGTGCCAGCAGCTACAGGGTGCACACTGAAGCTTTCTTT CASSYRVHTEAFF
TRBJ1-3 - 15 - TRBV9 TGTGCCAGCAGCCCGACACCCTCCTCTGGAAACACCATATATTTT CASSPTPSSGNTIYF
TRBJ2-3 once 17 - TRBV21-1 TGTGCCAGCAGCATAGGGCCTCGGGGGGACAGCACAGATACGCAGTATTTT CASSIGPRGDSTDTQYF
TRBJ1-5 - 12 - TRBV5-6 TGTGCCAGCAGTTTCGACAATCAGCCCCAGCATTTT CASSFDNQPQHF
TRBJ2-7 - 16 TRBD2 TRBV9 TGTGCCAGCAGCGTAGGGGGGACTAGCGGGAGCTACGAGCAGTACTTC CASSVGGTSGSYEQYF
TRBJ2-1 - 18 TRBD2 TRBV7-6 TGTGCCAGCAGCTTAGACGCCCCAGGACTAGCGGGGGGAAATGAGCAGTTCTTC CASSLDAPGLAGGNEQFF
TRBJ1-5 - 18 - TRBV7-2 TGTGCCAGCAGCTTAGGAACAGGGTTGGTCGGGAGCAATCAGCCCCAGCATTTT CASSLGTGLVGSNQPQHF
TRBJ2-5 - 15 TRBD2 TRBV11-3 TGTGCCAGCAGCTTAGACGGACTAGCGGAAGAGACCCAGTACTTC CASSLDGLAEETQYF
TRBJ2-4 - 15 - TRBV4-1 TGCGCCAGCAGCCAATCAGGGTTAGCCAAAAACATTCAGTACTTC CASSQSGLAKNIQYF
TRBJ2-4 - 13 TRBD2 TRBV2 TGTGCCAGCAGTACTAGCGGAGGAGGGATTCAGTACTTC CASSTSGGGIQYF
TRBJ1-2 - 13 - TRBV10-2 TGCGCCAGCAGTCCCCAGGGGTTCTATGGCTACACCTTC CASSPQGFYGYTF
TRBJ1-3 - 15 - TRBV6-6 TGTGCCAGCACCTACGTTTGGGGGCCTGGAAACACCATATATTTT CASTYVWGPGNTIYF
TRBJ2-4 - 14 - TRBV11-2 TGTGCCAGCAGCTTAGATAGGATTAAAAACATTCAGTACTTC CASSLDRIKNIQYF
TRBJ2-3 - 17 - TRBV19 TGTGCCAGTAGCCTTACCTTGGACTCACACTTCACAGATACGCAGTATTTT CASSLTLDSHFTDTQYF
TRBJ1-1 - 16 TRBD1 TRBV7-9 TGTGCCAGCAGCTCCTCGACAGGGGAGGAGAGCACTGAAGCTTTCTTT CASSSSTGEESTEAFF
TRBJ2-4 - 16 - TRBV7-2 TGTGCCAGCACACAAACCGGACCTAACTACCTAAACATTCAGTACTTC CASTQTGPNYLNIQYF
TRBJ1-1 - 14 - TRBV28 TGTGCCAGCAGTTTAGGGCACCGACTCACTGAAGCTTTCTTT CASSLGHRLTEAFF
TRBJ2-7 - 17 TRBD2 TRBV29-1 TGCAGCGTTGAGCTAGCGGGAGGGCCTTCTCTACCCTACGAGCAGTACTTC CSVELAGGPSLPYEQYF
TRBJ1-5 - 13 - TRBV14 TGTGCCAGCAGCCCGGACGGGAATCAGCCCCAGCATTTT CASSPDGNQPQHF
TRBJ2-3 - 14 - TRBV7-8 TGTGCCAGCAGAAAAACGCCCGGGACAGATACGCAGTATTTT CASRKTPGTDTQYF
TRBJ2-1 - 13 - TRBV5-4 TGTGCCAGCAGCTTGAACAGAGACAATGAGCAGTTCTTC CASSLNRDNEQFF
TRBJ1-6 - 15 - TRBV30 TGTGCCTGGAGTCGCACAGGGCCAATGGGTTCACCCCTCCACTTT CAWSRTGPMGSPLHF
TRBJ2-3 - 12 - TRBV7-9 TGTGCCAGCAGCTTTAGCGCAGATACGCAGTATTTT CASSFSADTQYF
TRBJ1-1 - 14 - TRBV28 TGTGCCAGCAGTTCAGAGGGACTGAACACTGAAGCTTTCTTT CASSSEGLNTEAFF
TRBJ2-2 - 16 - TRBV5-4 TGTGCCAGCGCGTTAGGGGTCGGGGAGAACACCGGGGAGCTGTTTTTT CASALGVGENTGELFF
TRBJ2-3 - 14 TRBD2 TRBV6-6 TGTGCCAGCAGTCGGACTAGTCAACGCGATACGCAGTATTTT CASSRTSQRDTQYF
TRBJ2-5 - 14 - TRBV11-2 TGTGCCAGCAGCGCAGGATTCAGACAAGAGACCCAGTACTTC CASSAGFRQETQYF
TRBJ1-2 - 12 - TRBV19 TGTGCCACCCATGGAACACCCCATGGCTACACCTTC CATHGTPHGYTF
TRBJ2-5 - 15 TRBD1 TRBV7-9 TGTGCCAGCAGCCCGGGGACAGGAATGGGAGAGACCCAGTACTTC CASSPGTGMGETQYF
TRBJ1-2 - 12 - TRBV28 TGTGCCAGCAGTTTCCAAGACTTCGACTACACCTTC CASSFQDFDYTF
TRBJ2-2 - 17 TRBD2 TRBV15 TGTGCCACCAGCAGAGATTACCAGCGGGAGGGCACCGGGGAGCTGTTTTTT CATSRDYQREGTGELFF